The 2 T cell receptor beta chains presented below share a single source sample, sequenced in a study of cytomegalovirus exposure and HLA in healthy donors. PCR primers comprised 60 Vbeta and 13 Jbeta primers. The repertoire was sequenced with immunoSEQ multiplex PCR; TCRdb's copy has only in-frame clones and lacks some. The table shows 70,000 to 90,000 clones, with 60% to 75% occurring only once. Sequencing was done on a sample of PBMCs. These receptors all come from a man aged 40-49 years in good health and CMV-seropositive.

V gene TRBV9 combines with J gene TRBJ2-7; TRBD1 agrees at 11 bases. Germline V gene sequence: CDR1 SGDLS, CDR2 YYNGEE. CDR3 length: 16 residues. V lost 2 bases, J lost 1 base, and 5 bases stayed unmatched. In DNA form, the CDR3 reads TGTGCCAGCAGCGTCAGCGGGACAGGGGGTTCCTACGAGCAGTACTTC. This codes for CASSVSGTGGSYEQYF.

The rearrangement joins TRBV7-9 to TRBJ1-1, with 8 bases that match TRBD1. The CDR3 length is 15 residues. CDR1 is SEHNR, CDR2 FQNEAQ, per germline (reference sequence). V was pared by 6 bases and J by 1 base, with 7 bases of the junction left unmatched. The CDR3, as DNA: TGTGCCAGCAGTCATTGGACAGGGCCGAACACTGAAGCTTTCTTT. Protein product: CASSHWTGPNTEAFF.